The clone carrying this T cell receptor (beta chain) was seen more than once but under ten times. Its specificity is unknown. This sample was taken from a study of blood T cells in healthy people across ages. Study-wide results and limits: The long-lived group displayed more naive CD4+ cells, plus higher diversity, than the aged donors did.

The germline gives CDR1 SGHTA, CDR2 FQGNSA. There are 17 residues in the CDR3. With 0 bases removed from V and 2 bases from J, the gap between germline ends came to 14 bases. Next came a second PCR, run for about 7 to 12 cycles, which used a sample-barcoded 5' primer along with a J-beta primer mix. TCRdb reprocessed the 5' RACE reads via MiXCR and lists one record per CDR3 protein. The table shows about 2 million distinct CDR3 sequences, with approximately 50% occurring only once. Sequencing used blood. The chain has TRBV7-2 and TRBJ2-1, with D perhaps TRBD2 (5 bases). This TCR was sampled from a woman between 40 and 55 years old in good health. This CDR3 is CASSLARRAATYNEQFF. Written as DNA, the CDR3 is TGTGCCAGCAGCTTAGCGAGGCGAGCGGCCACCTACAATGAGCAGTTCTTC.